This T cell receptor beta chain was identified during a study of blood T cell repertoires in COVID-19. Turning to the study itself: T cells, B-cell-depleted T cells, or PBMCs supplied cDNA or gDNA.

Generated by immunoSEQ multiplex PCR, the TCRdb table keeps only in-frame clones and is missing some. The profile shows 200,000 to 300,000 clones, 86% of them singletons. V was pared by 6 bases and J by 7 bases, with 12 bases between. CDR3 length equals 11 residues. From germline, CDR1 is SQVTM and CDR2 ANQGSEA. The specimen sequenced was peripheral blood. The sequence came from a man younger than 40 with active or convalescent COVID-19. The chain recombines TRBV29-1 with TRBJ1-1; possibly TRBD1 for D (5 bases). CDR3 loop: CSVERGSEAFF. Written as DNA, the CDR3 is TGCAGCGTGGAAAGGGGCAGTGAAGCTTTCTTT.